A selection of T cell receptor beta chains follows, all from one sample in a study of cytomegalovirus exposure and HLA in healthy donors. Measured with immunoSEQ multiplex PCR; TCRdb has only the in-frame clones, and not every one. The profile shows 130,000 to 150,000 clones, over 60% of them singletons. The sequenced sample was PBMCs. These receptors came from a woman aged 30 to 39 in good health and CMV-seropositive. CDR3s include the opening cysteine and the closing phenylalanine or tryptophan. A D gene is named only where the DNA matches it firmly. For some rows the clone size is stated as once, few or many, or as a class when expanded; others skip it.

J,size,D,V,DNA,CDR3
TRBJ1-2,once,-,TRBV5-6,TGTGCCAGCAGCTCGTATACAGCTTACTACACCTTC,CASSSYTAYYTF
TRBJ1-1,-,-,TRBV19,TGTGCCAGTAGTACGGACTCGAACACTGAAGCTTTCTTT,CASSTDSNTEAFF
TRBJ2-7,-,TRBD1,TRBV2,TGTGCCAGCAGTGTTGACAGGGGAAACGAGCAGTACTTC,CASSVDRGNEQYF
TRBJ2-2,-,-,TRBV18,TGTGCCAGCTCACCGGGGACTTCAACTTGGGCCGGGGAGCTGTTTTTT,CASSPGTSTWAGELFF
TRBJ1-1,few,TRBD1,TRBV7-9,TGTGCCAGCCAAAAAGACAGGGGGCGGGATGAAGCTTTCTTT,CASQKDRGRDEAFF
TRBJ1-4,-,-,TRBV7-9,TGTGCCAGCAGCGGCTACAGAAGTCCAACTAATGAAAAACTGTTTTTT,CASSGYRSPTNEKLFF
TRBJ1-1,-,-,TRBV15,TGTGCCACTACTGTCGGCAGGGTGGGCGATGAAGCTTTCTTT,CATTVGRVGDEAFF
TRBJ2-1,-,TRBD2,TRBV10-3,TGTGCCATCAGTGCTCGACTAGCGGAGGAGGGCAATGAGCAGTTCTTC,CAISARLAEEGNEQFF
TRBJ2-5,-,-,TRBV6-1,TGTGCCAGCGGCAACCAAGAGACCCAGTACTTC,CASGNQETQYF
TRBJ2-5,-,TRBD2,TRBV5-1,TGCGCCAGCAGCCCGGGGGGTAGCGGGAGCCGAGAGACCCAGTACTTC,CASSPGGSGSRETQYF
TRBJ2-7,-,-,TRBV7-2,TGTGCCAGCAGCTTAGTAGTCGAGCAGTACTTC,CASSLVVEQYF
TRBJ1-1,-,-,TRBV5-4,TGTGCCAGCAGAACCGACAGCAATGAAGCTTTCTTT,CASRTDSNEAFF
TRBJ2-1,-,TRBD2,TRBV10-1,TGCGCCAGCAGTCGGGAGGGCCTAGATACTGAGCAGTTCTTC,CASSREGLDTEQFF
TRBJ1-1,-,TRBD1,TRBV6-6,TGTGCCAGCAGTTCCGGGACAGGGTCGACTGAAGCTTTCTTT,CASSSGTGSTEAFF
TRBJ2-5,-,-,TRBV7-8,TGTGCCAGCAGCCGGGGGTCAAGGGAGACCCAGTACTTC,CASSRGSRETQYF
TRBJ1-1,-,-,TRBV28,TGTGCCAGCAGTTTCGTGGGGCCGTCTGTCGACCATATGAACACTGAAGCTTTCTTT,CASSFVGPSVDHMNTEAFF
TRBJ1-5,-,-,TRBV5-6,TGTGCCAGCAGCACCTTAGGGGGACCACAGCCCCAGCATTTT,CASSTLGGPQPQHF
TRBJ1-2,-,-,TRBV11-3,TGTGCCAGCAGCTTAGACAGGGTCTATGGCTACACCTTC,CASSLDRVYGYTF
TRBJ2-2,-,TRBD1,TRBV14,TGTGCCAGCAGCCAAGGGCCGGGACAGGGATACACCGGGGAGCTGTTTTTT,CASSQGPGQGYTGELFF
TRBJ2-3,-,-,TRBV5-4,TGTGCCAGCAGCTTGGGCGGGGCGACAGATACGCAGTATTTT,CASSLGGATDTQYF
TRBJ2-3,few,-,TRBV27,TGTGCCAGCAGCGGCGACGGGAATACGCAGTATTTT,CASSGDGNTQYF
TRBJ2-5,-,TRBD2,TRBV27,TGTGCCAGCAGTTTACGGAGTGGCGGGAGGGCCAGGGAGACCCAGTACTTC,CASSLRSGGRARETQYF
TRBJ1-2,-,TRBD1,TRBV7-9,TGTGCCAGCAGCCAGGGGGCTAACTATGGCTACACCTTC,CASSQGANYGYTF
TRBJ1-1,few,TRBD1,TRBV28,TGTGCCAGCAGCCCCCCAGGGGGAGAAACTGAAGCTTTCTTT,CASSPPGGETEAFF
TRBJ2-5,-,TRBD2,TRBV29-1,TGCAGCGTTTCCCCTGTAGTAGCGGGAGCTCGTGGCTCGAGGGAAGAGACCCAGTACTTC,CSVSPVVAGARGSREETQYF
TRBJ2-5,-,-,TRBV15,TGTGCCACCAGCACAAGGGACACCCCGGGGACCCAGTACTTC,CATSTRDTPGTQYF
TRBJ2-5,few,-,TRBV5-1,TGCGCCAGCAGCTTGGAGGGTTCGGGGGAGACCCAGTACTTC,CASSLEGSGETQYF
TRBJ1-1,-,-,TRBV6-1,TGTGCCAGCAGTGAAGACCCCCCCAGAGCTTTCTTT,CASSEDPPRAFF
TRBJ2-7,-,-,TRBV5-6,TGTGCCAGCAGCCCCAGGGGAGGGCAGGGGGCTCTCTTC,CASSPRGGQGALF
TRBJ2-7,-,-,TRBV6-4,TGTGCCAGCAGTGAGGGGCCCTCCTACGAGCAGTACTTC,CASSEGPSYEQYF
TRBJ2-7,few,TRBD2,TRBV7-6,TGTGCCAGCAGCTTAGATGCGGGAGCGCCCTACGAGCAGTACTTC,CASSLDAGAPYEQYF
TRBJ1-1,few,-,TRBV5-6,TGTGCCAGCAGCTTGGGAGGGGGGAACACTGAAGCTTTCTTT,CASSLGGGNTEAFF
TRBJ1-2,once,-,TRBV7-2,TGTGCCAGCAGCTTAGTCCACATGAACTATGGCTACACCTTC,CASSLVHMNYGYTF
TRBJ2-2,-,TRBD2,TRBV11-3,TGTGCCAGCACACAGACTAGCGGGTCCCCCGGGGAGCTGTTTTTT,CASTQTSGSPGELFF
TRBJ2-2,few,-,TRBV6-6,TGTGCCAGCAGTATGGGACTGAACACCGGGGAGCTGTTTTTT,CASSMGLNTGELFF
TRBJ1-1,-,-,TRBV27,TGTGCCAGCAGGAGAGACAGGATGAACACTGAAGCTTTCTTT,CASRRDRMNTEAFF
TRBJ1-3,few,-,TRBV7-2,TGTGCCAGCAGCCCCCCCCGGACAGCTGGAAACACCATATATTTT,CASSPPRTAGNTIYF
TRBJ1-2,few,TRBD1,TRBV10-3,TGTGCCATCAGTGTATCGGCCCGGGACAGTGATCGATATGGCTACACCTTC,CAISVSARDSDRYGYTF
TRBJ2-1,-,-,TRBV27,TGTGCCAGCAGCGGGAGTGTGATATCCTACAATGAGCAGTTCTTC,CASSGSVISYNEQFF
TRBJ1-2,-,-,TRBV10-3,TGTGCCATCAGTGTCAGGGTTGAGTATAAGCACAACTATGGCTACACCTTC,CAISVRVEYKHNYGYTF
TRBJ1-1,-,-,TRBV7-2,TGTGCCAGCAGCTTAGCCCCAGGGAGGGTGGGGAAAGCTTTCTTT,CASSLAPGRVGKAFF
TRBJ1-5,-,-,TRBV19,TGTGCCAGTAGTATAGTCCAGGGAAATCAGCCCCAGCATTTT,CASSIVQGNQPQHF
TRBJ1-5,once,-,TRBV4-1,TGCGCCAGCAGCCAAGATCCCCGACAACGGGGTCAGCCCCAGCATTTT,CASSQDPRQRGQPQHF
TRBJ1-4,many,-,TRBV28,TGTGCCAGCAGTTTGCAACAGGGCCATGGAAAACTGTTTTTT,CASSLQQGHGKLFF
TRBJ2-3,once,TRBD2,TRBV10-1,TGCGCCAGCAGTGATACAACCGGGACTAGCAATATAGATACGCAGTATTTT,CASSDTTGTSNIDTQYF
TRBJ1-2,-,-,TRBV28,TGTGCCAGCACCGGACAGCTTAACTATGGCTACACCTTC,CASTGQLNYGYTF
TRBJ2-7,-,TRBD1,TRBV29-1,TGCAGCGTGGACAGGAGTAGGGGCGAGCAGTACTTC,CSVDRSRGEQYF
TRBJ1-3,-,-,TRBV6-1,TGTGCCAGCAAGTGGGAGACGGGAGGAAACACCATATATTTT,CASKWETGGNTIYF
TRBJ2-1,-,TRBD2,TRBV5-4,TGTGCCAGCAGCAGTGGACTAGCGGGTGCTAATGAGCAGTTCTTC,CASSSGLAGANEQFF
TRBJ2-3,once,-,TRBV10-3,TGTGCCATCAGTGGAGGTTGGGTGTCCTCGTATCAGGATACGCAGTATTTT,CAISGGWVSSYQDTQYF